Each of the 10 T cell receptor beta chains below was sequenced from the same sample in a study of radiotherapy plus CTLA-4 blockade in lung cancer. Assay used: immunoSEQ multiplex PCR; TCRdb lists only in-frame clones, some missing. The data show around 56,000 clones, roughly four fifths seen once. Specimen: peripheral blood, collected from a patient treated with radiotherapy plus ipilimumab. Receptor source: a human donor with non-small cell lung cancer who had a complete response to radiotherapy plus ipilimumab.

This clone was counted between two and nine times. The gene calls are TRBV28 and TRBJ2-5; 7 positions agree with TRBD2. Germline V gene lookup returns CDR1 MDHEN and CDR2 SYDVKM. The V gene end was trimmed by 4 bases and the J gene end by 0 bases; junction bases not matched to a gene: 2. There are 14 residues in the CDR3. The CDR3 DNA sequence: TGTGCCAGCAGTTCCGGGGGGTACCAAGAGACCCAGTACTTC. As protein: CASSSGGYQETQYF.

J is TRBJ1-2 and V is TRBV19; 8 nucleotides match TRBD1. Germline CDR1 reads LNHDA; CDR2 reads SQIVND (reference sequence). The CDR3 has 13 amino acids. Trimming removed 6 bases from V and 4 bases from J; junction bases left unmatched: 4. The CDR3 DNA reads TGTGCCAGTAGAACAGGGGGTCCCTATGGCTACACCTTC. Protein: CASRTGGPYGYTF.

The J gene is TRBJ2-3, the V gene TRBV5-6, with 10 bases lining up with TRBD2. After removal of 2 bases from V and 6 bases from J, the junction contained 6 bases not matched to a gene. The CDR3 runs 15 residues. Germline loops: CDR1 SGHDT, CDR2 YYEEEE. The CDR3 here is CASSLLAGFRDTQYF. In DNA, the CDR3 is TGTGCCAGCAGCTTACTAGCGGGGTTTCGGGATACGCAGTATTTT.

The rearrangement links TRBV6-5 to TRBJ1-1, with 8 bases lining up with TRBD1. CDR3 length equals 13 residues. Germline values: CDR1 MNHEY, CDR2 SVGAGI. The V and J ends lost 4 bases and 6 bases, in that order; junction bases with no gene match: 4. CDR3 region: CASSSDRGAEAFF. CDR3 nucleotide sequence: TGTGCCAGCAGTTCCGACAGGGGCGCTGAAGCTTTCTTT.

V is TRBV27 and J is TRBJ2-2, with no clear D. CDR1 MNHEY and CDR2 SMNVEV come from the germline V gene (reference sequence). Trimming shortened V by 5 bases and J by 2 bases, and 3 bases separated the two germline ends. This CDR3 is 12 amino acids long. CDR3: CASSRNTGELFF. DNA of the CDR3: TGTGCCAGCAGTCGTAACACCGGGGAGCTGTTTTTT.

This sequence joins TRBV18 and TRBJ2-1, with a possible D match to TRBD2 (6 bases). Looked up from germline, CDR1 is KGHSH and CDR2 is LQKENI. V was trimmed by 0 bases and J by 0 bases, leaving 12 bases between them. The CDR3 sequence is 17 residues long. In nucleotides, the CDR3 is TGTGCCAGCTCACCACCGTGGGGAGGCGACTCCTACAATGAGCAGTTCTTC. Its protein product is CASSPPWGGDSYNEQFF.

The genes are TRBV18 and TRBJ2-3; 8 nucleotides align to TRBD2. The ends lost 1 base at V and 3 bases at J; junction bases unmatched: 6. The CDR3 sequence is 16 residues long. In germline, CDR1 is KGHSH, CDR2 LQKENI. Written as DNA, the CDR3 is TGTGCCAGCTCACCACTTGCGGCGGGAGGAACAGATACGCAGTATTTT. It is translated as CASSPLAAGGTDTQYF.

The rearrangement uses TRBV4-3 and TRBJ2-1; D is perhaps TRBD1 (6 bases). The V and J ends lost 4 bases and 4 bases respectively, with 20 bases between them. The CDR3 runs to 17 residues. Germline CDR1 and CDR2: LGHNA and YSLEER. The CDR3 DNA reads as TGCGCCAGCAGCCCGAGGGACACCTTTGAAGGGTACAATGAGCAGTTCTTC. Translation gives CASSPRDTFEGYNEQFF.

For the CDR3, the DNA is TGCGCCAGCAGCTTACGGGACAGATTGAACACTGAAGCTTTCTTT. Residues: CASSLRDRLNTEAFF. V and J are TRBV5-1 and TRBJ1-1; 7 positions match TRBD1. The ends lost 2 bases at V and 0 bases at J; junction bases unmatched: 4. The germline CDR1 and CDR2 sequences are SGHRS and YFSETQ. This CDR3 is built from 15 residues.

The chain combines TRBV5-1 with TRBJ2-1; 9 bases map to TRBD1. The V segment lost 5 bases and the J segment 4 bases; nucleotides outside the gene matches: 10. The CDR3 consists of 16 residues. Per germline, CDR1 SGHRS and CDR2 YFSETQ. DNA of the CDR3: TGCGCCAGCAGAGTGAGTGACAGGGGGGGATACAATGAGCAGTTCTTC. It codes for CASRVSDRGGYNEQFF. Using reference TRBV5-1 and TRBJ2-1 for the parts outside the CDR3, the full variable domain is KAGVTQTPRYLIKTRGQQVTLSCSPISGHRSVSWYQQTPGQGLQFLFEYFSETQRNKGNFPGRFSGRQFSNSRSEMNVSTLELGDSALYLCASRVSDRGGYNEQFFGPGTRLTVL.